The text below deals with one T cell receptor (beta chain). Its antigen is still unknown. TCRdb itself ran the 5' RACE reads through MiXCR, one entry per CDR3 protein. Among under 500,000 distinct CDR3 sequences listed, roughly 20% were seen once. These data belong to a study of T cells after yellow fever vaccination. Overall study context: The fractions with low cell numbers were processed using SMART-Seq v4 Ultra Low Input.

Notes on the study in general: In FACS-sorted repertoires, abundant clonotypes from the bulk population could appear as contaminants.

Germline V gives CDR1 SGHTA, CDR2 FQGNSA. The CDR3 has 17 amino acids. V trimming: 8 bases; J trimming: 6 bases; junction bases outside the gene matches: 18. The rearrangement links TRBV7-2 to TRBJ2-3, with 9 nucleotides matching TRBD2. This specimen was PBMCs, taken before the yellow fever booster vaccination. This receptor was identified in a man aged 18 to 29 who received the YFV17D yellow fever vaccine. CDR3 in amino acids: CASYGGGASGSLDTQYF. The CDR3 DNA is TGTGCCAGCTACGGCGGGGGGGCTAGCGGGTCTTTGGATACGCAGTATTTT.